Shown below are 14 T cell receptor beta chains from a single sample sequenced in a study of cytomegalovirus exposure and HLA in healthy donors. The PCR made use of 60 Vbeta and 13 Jbeta primers. Here immunoSEQ multiplex PCR was the method, and the copy in TCRdb shows in-frame clones only, minus some. This sample carries about 160,000 clones, 82% of them seen once, and the ten largest clones take more than 0.75%. Sequences were obtained from PBMCs. Receptor source: a girl aged 2-10 years in good health and CMV-seropositive.

The chain uses TRBV19 and TRBJ1-5, with TRBD1 as a possible D gene (6 bases). This CDR3 contains 13 residues. Trimming pared 5 bases from V and 5 bases from J, leaving 10 bases between. CDR1 LNHDA and CDR2 SQIVND come from the germline V gene (reference sequence). The CDR3 region has the DNA TGTGCCAGTAGTTTACAGGGAGATCAGCCCCAGCATTTT. It codes for CASSLQGDQPQHF.

V and J are TRBV14 and TRBJ1-1; D not certain. This CDR3 is built from 17 residues. Germline loops: CDR1 SGHDN, CDR2 FVKESK. Deletions cut 1 base from V and 4 bases from J, with 19 bases between. CDR3 amino acids: CASSQGKESLSTTEAFF. CDR3 nucleotides: TGTGCCAGCAGCCAAGGCAAGGAGTCCCTAAGTACCACTGAAGCTTTCTTT.

V is TRBV29-1 and J is TRBJ1-2, with D possibly matching TRBD1 (5 bases). The CDR3 contains 10 residues. Germline V lookup: CDR1 SQVTM, CDR2 ANQGSEA. Trimming left V 7 bases short and J 6 bases short, with 9 bases between. CDR3 nucleotides: TGCAGCGCCGGCAGGGATGGCTACACCTTC. Translation gives CSAGRDGYTF. The full variable domain, rest sourced from reference TRBV29-1 and TRBJ1-2, is SAVISQKPSRDICQRGTSLTIQCQVDSQVTMMFWYRQQPGQSLTLIATANQGSEATYESGFVIDKFPISRPNLTFSTLTVSNMSPEDSSIYLCSAGRDGYTFGSGTRLTVV.

The chain joins TRBV5-1 to TRBJ2-7, with 11 bases lining up with TRBD2. The V gene end was trimmed by 6 bases and the J gene end by 3 bases; junction bases not matched to a gene: 5. The CDR3 runs 14 residues. CDR1 SGHRS and CDR2 YFSETQ come from the germline V gene. The CDR3 sequence: CASTGTSGNYEQYF. DNA for the CDR3: TGCGCCAGCACCGGGACTAGCGGCAACTACGAGCAGTACTTC.

J is TRBJ1-1 and V is TRBV28, with a tentative D call TRBD1 (5 bases). In germline, CDR1 is MDHEN, CDR2 SYDVKM. Trimming removed 5 bases at V and 4 bases at J, with 17 bases between. CDR3 length: 15 amino acids. CDR3 in amino acids: CASSLLVGGVTEAFF. CDR3 nucleotide sequence: TGTGCCAGCAGTCTACTAGTGGGGGGAGTCACTGAAGCTTTCTTT. Based on the CDR3 plus reference TRBV28 and TRBJ1-1, the full variable domain is DVKVTQSSRYLVKRTGEKVFLECVQDMDHENMFWYRQDPGLGLRLIYFSYDVKMKEKGDIPEGYSVSREKKERFSLILESASTNQTSMYLCASSLLVGGVTEAFFGQGTRLTVV.

This chain connects TRBV28 to TRBJ1-4; 7 nucleotides align to TRBD1. This CDR3 has 14 amino acids. Germline CDR1 MDHEN, CDR2 SYDVKM. J lost 7 bases, V lost 5 bases, and 7 bases had no gene match. The CDR3 reads CASSAQGQSEKLFF. The CDR3 bases are TGTGCCAGCAGTGCCCAGGGACAGAGTGAAAAACTGTTTTTT.

This clone was observed a handful of times. The gene calls are TRBV30 and TRBJ1-6; TRBD1 aligns across 9 bases. Trimming at V came to 5 bases and at J to 5 bases, leaving 4 bases not matched to a gene. The CDR3 sequence is 14 residues long. CDR1 is GTSNPN and CDR2 is SVGIG in the germline V gene (reference sequence). The CDR3 reads CAWGQGTHNSPLHF. The CDR3 nucleotides read TGTGCCTGGGGACAGGGGACGCATAATTCACCCCTCCACTTT.

The chain combines TRBV4-1 with TRBJ1-3; 9 nucleotides match TRBD1. The CDR3 spans 16 residues. CDR1 is MGHRA, CDR2 YSYEKL, per germline. V lost 1 base and J lost 0; bases outside the gene matches: 1. CDR3 in amino acids: CASSQGGQGSGNTIYF. In DNA form, the CDR3 reads TGCGCCAGCAGCCAAGGGGGACAGGGCTCTGGAAACACCATATATTTT.

This chain connects TRBV28 to TRBJ1-2; D is possibly TRBD1 (5 bases). This CDR3 contains 12 residues. From germline, CDR1 is MDHEN and CDR2 SYDVKM. V lost 11 bases and J lost 4, with 14 bases in between. DNA of the CDR3: TGTGCCGGACATGCGATCGCCTATGGCTACACCTTC. Amino acids: CAGHAIAYGYTF.

The CDR3 loop reads CASSYGSAVGQYF. In nucleotides, the CDR3 is TGTGCCAGCAGCTATGGGTCGGCGGTGGGGCAGTACTTC. This chain links TRBV28 with TRBJ2-7; unclear D gene. Trimming shortened V by 6 bases and J by 9 bases, and 18 bases separated the two germline ends. The CDR3 spans 13 residues. Germline loops: CDR1 MDHEN, CDR2 SYDVKM.

The rearrangement uses TRBV6-4 and TRBJ2-1, with D possibly being TRBD2 (5 bases). The CDR3 has 16 residues. V was shortened by 3 bases and J by 2 bases, with 14 bases between the two germline ends. CDR1 MRHNA and CDR2 SNTAGT come from the germline V gene. The DNA for the CDR3 is TGTGCCAGCAGTGAATTCCCGGCGGGTACCTACAATGAGCAGTTCTTC. It translates to CASSEFPAGTYNEQFF.

V is TRBV5-1 and J is TRBJ2-3; D gene unclear. The CDR3 runs 12 residues. V lost 3 bases to trimming and J lost 3 bases, with 5 bases between them. Per germline, CDR1 SGHRS and CDR2 YFSETQ. The CDR3 is CASSSRTDTQYF. For the CDR3, the DNA is TGCGCCAGCAGCTCTCGTACAGATACGCAGTATTTT.

V is TRBV30 and J is TRBJ2-3; 13 bases map to TRBD2. With V trimmed by 2 bases and J by 6 bases, 11 bases remained unmatched. The CDR3 is made up of 17 amino acids. Germline CDR1 GTSNPN, CDR2 SVGIG (reference sequence). CDR3 residues: CAWSSLPGTSGKDTQYF. The CDR3 nucleotides read TGTGCCTGGAGTTCCCTTCCCGGGACTAGCGGGAAGGATACGCAGTATTTT.

This chain uses TRBV6-1 with TRBJ2-7; D may be TRBD2 (7 bases). This CDR3 is built from 14 residues. The V end was cut by 8 bases, the J end by 9 bases, with 23 bases between. Per germline, CDR1 MNHNS and CDR2 SASEGT. The CDR3 DNA reads as TGTGCCAGCTCTGAGGGGGGGGGTGGATCAGTGCAGTACTTC. Translation: CASSEGGGGSVQYF.